This TCR beta chain was recovered during a study of T-cell memory formation after mild COVID-19. J gave up 10 bases and V 1 base, and 6 bases lay outside the gene matches. The germline V gene has CDR1 SGHDN and CDR2 FVKESK. CDR3 length equals 14 residues. In its sample, this clonotype was seen a few times. Its antigen is as yet unknown. General study findings and limits: CD4+ contracting clones were found mainly in CM and EM, and CD8+ ones in EMRA.

From the 5' RACE reads, TCRdb called clonotypes with MiXCR, one entry per CDR3 protein. The sample carries approximately 570,000 distinct CDR3 sequences, about a sixth recorded once. The rearrangement links TRBV14 to TRBJ2-1; the match to TRBD2 covers 8 bases. Source material: PBMCs or a T cell subset sorted from them (not recorded which). This TCR was sampled from an adult woman who had mild COVID-19 (a few samples of this study predate the infection). Cell type and time point are not known. The CDR3 loop is CASSQAGGAREQFF. CDR3 coding DNA: TGTGCCAGCAGCCAAGCGGGGGGGGCGAGGGAGCAGTTCTTC.